The 12 T cell receptor beta chains listed next were all sequenced from one sample in a study of blood T cell repertoires in COVID-19. The repertoire was sequenced with immunoSEQ multiplex PCR; TCRdb's copy has only in-frame clones and lacks some. The sample records 150,000 to 200,000 clones, 75% to 90% being singletons. Source material: PBMCs or T cells enriched from blood (not recorded which). These receptors were collected from a woman in her sixties who had recovered from COVID-19.

This clone appeared a few times. V and J are TRBV2 and TRBJ1-1; possibly TRBD1 for D (6 bases). Germline V gene data show CDR1 as SNHLY and CDR2 as FYNNEI. This CDR3 is built from 15 residues. V was clipped by 7 bases and J by 4 bases, with 19 bases between them. The CDR3 loop reads CASTTLQGYTTEAFF. Written as DNA, the CDR3 is TGTGCCAGCACTACCCTACAGGGATATACCACTGAAGCTTTCTTT.

The chain recombines TRBV20-1 with TRBJ2-1; 7 bases match TRBD2. In germline, CDR1 is DFQATT, CDR2 SNEGSKA (reference sequence). The CDR3 spans 14 residues. V shed 3 bases, J shed 5 bases, and the junction held 7 bases outside the gene matches. Written as DNA, the CDR3 is TGCAGTGCTAGTGGTAGCGGGTACCACAATGAGCAGTTCTTC. This gives the protein CSASGSGYHNEQFF.

This chain links TRBV15 with TRBJ1-1, with D possibly being TRBD1 (6 bases). Trimming removed 2 bases at V and 8 bases at J, with 12 bases between. Germline-derived CDR1 and CDR2 are LNHNV and YYDKDF (reference sequence). The CDR3 is 13 amino acids. The CDR3 DNA reads TGTGCCACCAGCAGATCCTGGACAGAAGAAGCTTTCTTT. Its translation: CATSRSWTEEAFF.

Concerning this clone itself: Different DNA sequences within this sample yield the same CDR3. Written as DNA, the CDR3 is TGCGCCAGCAGCCAGGGGGCGCGATACGAGCAGTACTTC. Protein: CASSQGARYEQYF. The chain joins TRBV4-1 to TRBJ2-7; D perhaps matches TRBD1 (6 bases). V lost 3 bases and J lost 4, with 10 bases in between. In germline, CDR1 is MGHRA, CDR2 YSYEKL. The CDR3 has 13 amino acids.

The chain joins TRBV5-1 to TRBJ1-2, with a tentative D call TRBD1 (5 bases). Per the germline V gene, CDR1 is SGHRS and CDR2 is YFSETQ. The V and J ends lost 2 bases and 5 bases respectively, with 16 bases between them. The CDR3 has 15 amino acids. CDR3 coding DNA: TGCGCCAGCAGCTTTATTGGGGACTTAGGATATGGCTACACCTTC. Translated: CASSFIGDLGYGYTF.

J is TRBJ2-3 and V is TRBV5-1; D perhaps matches TRBD2 (5 bases). Trimming removed 0 bases at V and 2 bases at J, with 10 bases between. This CDR3 is 15 amino acids long. Germline V lookup: CDR1 SGHRS, CDR2 YFSETQ. The CDR3 sequence: CASSLGAGFTDTQYF. As DNA, the CDR3 is TGCGCCAGCAGCTTGGGGGCGGGCTTCACAGATACGCAGTATTTT.

This clone was counted between two and nine times. The chain has TRBV29-1 and TRBJ2-3; D is unclear. With 7 bases removed from V and 6 bases from J, the gap between germline ends came to 14 bases. The CDR3 contains 12 residues. In germline, CDR1 is SQVTM, CDR2 ANQGSEA. The DNA for the CDR3 is TGCAGCGCCGCTTCCCCCGGGGATACGCAGTATTTT. It codes for CSAASPGDTQYF.

V gene TRBV9 combines with J gene TRBJ2-3; D remains ambiguous. The CDR3 extends over 15 amino acids. V gave up 3 bases and J gave up 5 bases, with 16 bases separating them. Germline CDR1 reads SGDLS; CDR2 reads YYNGEE. The CDR3 sequence is CASSGQEAFVDTQYF. The CDR3 DNA sequence: TGTGCCAGCAGCGGTCAGGAAGCTTTTGTAGATACGCAGTATTTT.

The chain is built from TRBV7-2 and TRBJ1-5; no firm D call. The V gene's germline CDR1 is SGHTA and CDR2 FQGNSA. V was trimmed by 6 bases and J by 12 bases, leaving 12 bases between them. The CDR3 consists of 11 residues. The CDR3 sequence is CASSTGVRQHF. The CDR3 region has the DNA TGTGCCAGCAGTACGGGTGTGCGCCAGCATTTT.

The J gene is TRBJ2-5, the V gene TRBV3-1 (or the pseudogene TRBV3-2); 8 bases are a match to TRBD2. V lost 4 bases to trimming and J lost 2 bases; unmatched junction nucleotides: 9. CDR3 length equals 16 residues. In germline, CDR1 is LGHDT, CDR2 YNNKEL (reference sequence). Here the CDR3 reads CASSRLAGGEQETQYF. The CDR3 DNA reads as TGTGCCAGCAGCCGCCTGGCGGGAGGTGAGCAAGAGACCCAGTACTTC.

The V and J genes are TRBV7-3 and TRBJ2-1; 7 positions match TRBD2. CDR1 is SGHTA and CDR2 is FQGTGA in the germline V gene. This CDR3 is 15 amino acids long. Germline trimming cut 3 bases from V and 0 bases from J; bases unmatched to any gene: 2. Here the CDR3 reads CASSFTGGSYNEQFF. CDR3 in DNA: TGTGCCAGCAGCTTTACGGGAGGCTCCTACAATGAGCAGTTCTTC.

V is TRBV5-1 and J is TRBJ2-7, with a possible D match to TRBD2 (6 bases). The length of the CDR3 is 14 residues. The V gene lost 3 bases and the J gene lost 4 bases, with 14 bases spanning the gap. Germline loops: CDR1 SGHRS, CDR2 YFSETQ. As DNA, the CDR3 is TGCGCCAGCAGCTCAGGGACTTTTGGATACGAGCAGTACTTC. It codes for CASSSGTFGYEQYF.